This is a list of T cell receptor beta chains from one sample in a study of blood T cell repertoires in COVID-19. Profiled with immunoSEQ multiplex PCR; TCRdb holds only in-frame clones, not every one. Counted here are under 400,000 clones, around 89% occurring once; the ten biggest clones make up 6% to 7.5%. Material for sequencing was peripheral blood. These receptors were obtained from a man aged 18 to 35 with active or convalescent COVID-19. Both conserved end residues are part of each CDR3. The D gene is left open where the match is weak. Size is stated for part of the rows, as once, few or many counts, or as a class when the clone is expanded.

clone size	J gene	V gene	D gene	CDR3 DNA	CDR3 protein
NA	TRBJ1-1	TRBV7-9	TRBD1	TGTGCCAGCAGCGGACAGGGTGACACTGAAGCTTTCTTT	CASSGQGDTEAFF
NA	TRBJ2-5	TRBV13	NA	TGTGCCAGCAGCCGTTGGGGGCGGGGGACCCCAGGAACCCAGTACTTC	CASSRWGRGTPGTQYF
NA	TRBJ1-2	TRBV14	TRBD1	TGTGCCAGCTCCGGGGACAGGGGTAGCTATGGCTACACCTTC	CASSGDRGSYGYTF
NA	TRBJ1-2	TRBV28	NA	TGTGCCAGCAGTTTAGGGGGGGCGCGAGCCTATGGCTACACCTTC	CASSLGGARAYGYTF
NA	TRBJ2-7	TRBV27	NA	TGTGCCAGCAGTTTAGTCCCTCCCTACGAGCAGTACTTC	CASSLVPPYEQYF
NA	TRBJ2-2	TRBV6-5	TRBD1	TGTGCCAGCAGAAAGGACAGGGGGTCCTCTGGGGAGCTGTTTTTT	CASRKDRGSSGELFF
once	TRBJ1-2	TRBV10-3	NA	TGTGCCACCTCAACCCCCCAGGATGTCTATGGCTACACCTTC	CATSTPQDVYGYTF
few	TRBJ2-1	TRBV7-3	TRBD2	TGTGCCAGCAGCAAACAGACTAGCGGGGTTGAGCAGTTCTTC	CASSKQTSGVEQFF
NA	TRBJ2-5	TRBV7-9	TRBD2	TGTGCCAGCAGCCAACCGGCTAGCGGTCAAGAGACCCAGTACTTC	CASSQPASGQETQYF
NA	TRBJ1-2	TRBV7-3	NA	TGTGCCAGCAGCGAGACAAAACTCGATGGCTACACCTTC	CASSETKLDGYTF
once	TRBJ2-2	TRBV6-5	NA	TGTGCCAGCAGTTACTCGAGGACACAATACACCGGGGAGCTGTTTTTT	CASSYSRTQYTGELFF
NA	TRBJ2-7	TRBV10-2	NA	TGCGCCAGCACCGGGGGGGACAGGGTCTACGAGCAGTACTTC	CASTGGDRVYEQYF
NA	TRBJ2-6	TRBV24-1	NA	TGTGCCACCAGTCTTTCAGGGGTTGGGGCCAACGTCCTGACTTTC	CATSLSGVGANVLTF
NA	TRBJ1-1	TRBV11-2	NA	TGTGCCAGCAGCCGATGGGAGGGGAACACTGAAGCTTTCTTT	CASSRWEGNTEAFF
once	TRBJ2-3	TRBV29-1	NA	TGCAGCTACAAAACAGATACGCAGTATTTT	CSYKTDTQYF
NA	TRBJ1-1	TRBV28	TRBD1	TGTGCCAGCCTACAGGGGATGAACACTGAAGCTTTCTTT	CASLQGMNTEAFF
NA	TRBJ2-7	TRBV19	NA	TGTGCCACCCCGCAGGGAGAGCAGTACTTC	CATPQGEQYF
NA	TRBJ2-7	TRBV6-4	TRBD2	TGTGCCAGCAGTGTCCAGGGACCTAGCGGGGGGTACGAGCAGTACTTC	CASSVQGPSGGYEQYF
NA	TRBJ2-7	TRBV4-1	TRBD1	TGCGCCAGCAGCCAAGGGGGGACAGGGTCCTACGAGCAGTACTTC	CASSQGGTGSYEQYF
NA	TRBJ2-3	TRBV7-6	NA	TGTGCCAGCAGCTTAGCGGTAAAGGGGACAGATACGCAGTATTTT	CASSLAVKGTDTQYF
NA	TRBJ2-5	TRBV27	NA	TGTGCCAGCAGTTTATCGGGGGGAGAGACCCAGTACTTC	CASSLSGGETQYF
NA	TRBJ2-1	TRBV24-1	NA	TGTGCCACCAGTGATTTGGTTGGGCTCGGGCAGTTCTTC	CATSDLVGLGQFF
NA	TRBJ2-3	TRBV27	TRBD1	TGTGCCAGCAGTTTAGGGACAGGGTCTAGCACAGATACGCAGTATTTT	CASSLGTGSSTDTQYF
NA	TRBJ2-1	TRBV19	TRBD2	TGTGCCAGTAGTATTGGGACTAGCGGATTCAATGAGCAGTTCTTC	CASSIGTSGFNEQFF
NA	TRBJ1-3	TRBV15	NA	TGTGCCACCAGCAGAGATAGATTGAGCTCTGGAAACACCATATATTTT	CATSRDRLSSGNTIYF
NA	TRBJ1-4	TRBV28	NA	TGTGCCAGCAGTCCCTCGGGAGAGGGGTCAACTAATGAAAAACTGTTTTTT	CASSPSGEGSTNEKLFF
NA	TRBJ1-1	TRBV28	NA	TGTGCCAGCAGAAAAGACAGACTGAACACTGAAGCTTTCTTT	CASRKDRLNTEAFF
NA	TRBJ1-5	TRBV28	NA	TGTGCCAGCAGTTTCGGGGAGCTCATCGGTCAGCCCCAGCATTTT	CASSFGELIGQPQHF
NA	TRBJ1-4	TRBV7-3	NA	TGTGCCAGCAGCCACGGGTCGGATGCAACTAATGAAAAACTGTTTTTT	CASSHGSDATNEKLFF
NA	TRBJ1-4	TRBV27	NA	TGTGCCAGCAGTTTTTGGAGATCAACTAATGAAAAACTGTTTTTT	CASSFWRSTNEKLFF
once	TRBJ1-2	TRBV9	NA	TGTGCCAGCAGCGTAGCTTGGGGGGGGAAGACCTATGGCTACACCTTC	CASSVAWGGKTYGYTF
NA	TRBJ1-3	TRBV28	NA	TGTGCCAGCAGGGAAGCTAGGTACGGAAACACCATATATTTT	CASREARYGNTIYF
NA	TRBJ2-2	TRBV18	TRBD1	TGTGCCAGCACCACCACAGGGGGTCAAACCGGGGAGCTGTTTTTT	CASTTTGGQTGELFF
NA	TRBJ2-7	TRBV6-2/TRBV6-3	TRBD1	TGTGCCAGCAGTAGGACAGGTCCGAGCTCCTACGAGCAGTACTTC	CASSRTGPSSYEQYF
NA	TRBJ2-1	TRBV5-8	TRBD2	TGTGCCAGCAGCCAGACTAGCGGGAACCATGAGCAGTTCTTC	CASSQTSGNHEQFF
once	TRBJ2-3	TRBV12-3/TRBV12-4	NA	TGTGCCAGCAGCGAAACAGGGACAGATACGCAGTATTTT	CASSETGTDTQYF
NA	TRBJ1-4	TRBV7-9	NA	TGTGCCAGCAGCCTAGAGCGGTACAGAGACTCAACTAATGAAAAACTGTTTTTT	CASSLERYRDSTNEKLFF
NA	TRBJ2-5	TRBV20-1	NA	TGCAGTGCTAGACGGGAGACCCAGTACTTC	CSARRETQYF
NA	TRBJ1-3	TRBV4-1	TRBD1	TGCGCCAGCAGCCAAACGCCGTGGCAGGGGGCAAACACCATATATTTT	CASSQTPWQGANTIYF
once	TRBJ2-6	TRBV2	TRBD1	TGTGCCACTGAAAACAGGGGACCGAGCTCTGGGGCCAACGTCCTGACTTTC	CATENRGPSSGANVLTF
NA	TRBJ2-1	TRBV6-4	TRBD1	TGTGCCAGCAGTGACTGGGACAGGGTTGGGGAGCAGTTCTTC	CASSDWDRVGEQFF